This T cell receptor (beta chain) was identified in a study of OX40 agonist ivuxolimab in advanced cancers. Study observations and caveats: The CD4+ and CD8+ T cells in the blood had expanded clonally by week 6 at 0.1 to 3.0 mg/kg.

Concerning this clone itself: Its target is unknown.

Some clones are missing from TCRdb's copy, which holds only in-frame ones; the method was immunoSEQ multiplex PCR. The sample lists about 60,000 clones, about nine tenths seen once, with less than 5% in the top ten. Germline CDR1 reads SGDLS; CDR2 reads YYNGEE. The CDR3 length is 16 residues. The trim removed 5 bases at V and 2 bases at J, leaving 10 bases unmatched. The sample in question was CD4+ or CD8+ T cells sorted from blood, obtained in a trial of the OX40 agonist ivuxolimab. This rearrangement joins TRBV9 to TRBJ2-7, with 10 bases aligning to TRBD2. This receptor was taken from an adult with an advanced solid tumor such as melanoma, head and neck, liver or kidney cancer. The CDR3 DNA is TGTGCCAGCAGTCGTAGCGGGCTAGCGGGAGCCTACGAGCAGTACTTC. Amino acids: CASSRSGLAGAYEQYF. Complete variable domain (other parts from reference TRBV9 and TRBJ2-7): DSGVTQTPKHLITATGQRVTLRCSPRSGDLSVYWYQQSLDQGLQFLIQYYNGEERAKGNILERFSAQQFPDLHSELNLSSLELGDSALYFCASSRSGLAGAYEQYFGPGTRLTVT.